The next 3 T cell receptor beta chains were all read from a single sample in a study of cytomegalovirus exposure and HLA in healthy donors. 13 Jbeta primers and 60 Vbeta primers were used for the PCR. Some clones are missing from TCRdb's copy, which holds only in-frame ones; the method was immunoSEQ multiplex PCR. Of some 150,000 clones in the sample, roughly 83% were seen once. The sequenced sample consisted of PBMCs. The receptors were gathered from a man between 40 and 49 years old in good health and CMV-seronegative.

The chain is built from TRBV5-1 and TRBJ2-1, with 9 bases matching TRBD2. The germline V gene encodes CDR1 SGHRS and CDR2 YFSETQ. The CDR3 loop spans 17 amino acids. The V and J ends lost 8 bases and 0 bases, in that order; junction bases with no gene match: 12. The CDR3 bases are TGCGCCAGGAAGGTAGCGGGGGCCCGAAGCTCCTACAATGAGCAGTTCTTC. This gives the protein CARKVAGARSSYNEQFF.

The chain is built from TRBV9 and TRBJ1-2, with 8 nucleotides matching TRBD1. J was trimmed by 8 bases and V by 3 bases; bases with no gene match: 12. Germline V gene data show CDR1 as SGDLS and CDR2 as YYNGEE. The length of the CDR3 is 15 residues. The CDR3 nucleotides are TGTGCCAGCAGCGGAATGACAGGGGAGGAAAGAGGCTACACCTTC. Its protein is CASSGMTGEERGYTF.

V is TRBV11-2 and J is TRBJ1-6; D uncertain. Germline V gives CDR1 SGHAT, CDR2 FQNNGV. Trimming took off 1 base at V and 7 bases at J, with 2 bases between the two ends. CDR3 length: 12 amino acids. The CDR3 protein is CASSLANSPLHF. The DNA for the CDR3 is TGTGCCAGCAGCTTAGCAAATTCACCCCTCCACTTT.